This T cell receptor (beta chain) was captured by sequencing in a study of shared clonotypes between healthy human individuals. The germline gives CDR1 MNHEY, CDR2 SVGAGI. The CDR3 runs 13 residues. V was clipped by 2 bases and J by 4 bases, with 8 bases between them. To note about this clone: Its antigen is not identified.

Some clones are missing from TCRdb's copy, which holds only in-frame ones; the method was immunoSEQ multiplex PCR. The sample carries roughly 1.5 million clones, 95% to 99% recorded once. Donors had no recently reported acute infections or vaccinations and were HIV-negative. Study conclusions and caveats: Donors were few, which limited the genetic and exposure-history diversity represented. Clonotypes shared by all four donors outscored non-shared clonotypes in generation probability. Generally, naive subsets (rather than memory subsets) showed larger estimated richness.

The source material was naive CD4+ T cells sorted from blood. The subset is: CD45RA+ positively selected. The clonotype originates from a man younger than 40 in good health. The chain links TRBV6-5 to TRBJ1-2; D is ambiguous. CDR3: CASSYRGGYGYTF. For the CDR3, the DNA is TGTGCCAGCAGTTACCGAGGCGGCTATGGCTACACCTTC.